The next 27 T cell receptor beta chains were all read from a single sample in a study of blood T cells in healthy people across ages. Then a second PCR, running about 7 to 11 cycles, was carried out with a sample-barcoded 5' primer and a J-beta primer mix. Each CDR3 protein gets one entry after TCRdb re-called the 5' RACE reads with MiXCR. The data hold about 1 million distinct CDR3 sequences, with under 30% observed a single time. This sample was shared with a second study, whose subject was T cells of mothers and their children.

Sequencing input: blood. The receptors shown here come from a girl aged 2-10 years in good health.

This sequence joins TRBV20-1 and TRBJ2-2; maybe TRBD1 (6 bases). The CDR3 has 12 residues. Germline CDR1 is DFQATT and CDR2 is SNEGSKA (reference sequence). V dropped 6 bases and J dropped 7 bases, with 12 bases sitting between them. The CDR3 DNA follows: TGCAGTGCCCAACAGGGAAACGGGGAGCTGTTTTTT. It encodes CSAQQGNGELFF.

V and J are TRBV6-2 or TRBV6-3 and TRBJ1-5, with D perhaps matching TRBD1 (5 bases). V lost 6 bases, J lost 5 bases, and 23 bases lay in between. The CDR3 spans 17 residues. In germline, CDR1 is MNHEY, CDR2 SVGEGT. DNA for the CDR3: TGTGCCAGCAGACCTGGGATTGCAGGGACTTCTCATCAGCCCCAGCATTTT. Its translation is CASRPGIAGTSHQPQHF.

This clonotype was seen more than once but under ten times. This rearrangement joins TRBV6-6 to TRBJ2-3, with D possibly being TRBD2 (7 bases). The V end lost 4 bases, the J end lost 7 bases, and 15 bases lay between the germline ends. The CDR3 is 14 amino acids. Per germline, CDR1 MNHNY and CDR2 SVGAGI (reference sequence). The CDR3 region has the DNA TGTGCCAGCAGTTTCCGGGCGGGGGCATATACGCAGTATTTT. Translating gives CASSFRAGAYTQYF.

The chain employs TRBV7-2 and TRBJ2-5; 9 bases align to TRBD2. The assigned J gene may be wrong: the sequence end matches TRBJ2-7 better. Germline CDR1 reads SGHTA; CDR2 reads FQGNSA. The CDR3 has 19 residues. The CDR3 coding sequence is TGTGCCAGCAGCTTAGCGGGGGTAGCGGGGGCCCTCGTCTCCTACGAGCAGTACTTC. Translation: CASSLAGVAGALVSYEQYF.

The chain couples TRBV4-2 to TRBJ1-6; possible D gene TRBD1, 5 bases. CDR3 length equals 18 residues. In germline, CDR1 is LGHNA, CDR2 YNFKEQ. CDR3 nucleotide sequence: TGTGGGAGCAGCCAAGAGGCTGTGGAAGACAGCCCTAATTCACCCCTCCACTTT. Its protein is CGSSQEAVEDSPNSPLHF.

This clonotype was seen only a few times. This rearrangement joins TRBV29-1 to TRBJ1-1, with D maybe TRBD1 (6 bases). Germline assignment: CDR1 SQVTM and CDR2 ANQGSEA. V was clipped by 6 bases and J by 6 bases, with 14 bases between them. This CDR3 has 12 amino acids. CDR3 sequence: CSVKTGHAEAFF. The CDR3 DNA is TGCAGCGTAAAAACAGGGCACGCTGAAGCTTTCTTT.

This clonotype was seen a few times. The chain is built from TRBV6-1 and TRBJ2-1; weak D call: TRBD2 (7 bases). This CDR3 comprises 15 residues. Deletions cut 7 bases from V and 5 bases from J, with 18 bases between. Germline V gene data show CDR1 as MNHNS and CDR2 as SASEGT. The CDR3 DNA is TGTGCCAGCATTAGAAACAGGGAGGGGCACAATGAGCAGTTCTTC. Residues: CASIRNREGHNEQFF.

In the case of this clonotype: At one end the junction does not follow the germline gene, possibly because of a read error. The chain carries TRBV28 and TRBJ2-3, with 9 bases identical to TRBD2. CDR1 is MDHEN and CDR2 is SYDVKM in the germline V gene. This CDR3 spans 20 amino acids. The CDR3 DNA reads TGTGCCAGCAGTTTCCTGGCTAGCGGGGACGAGTGGGGGTCCACAGATACGCAGTACTTT. It yields the protein CASSFLASGDEWGSTDTQYF.

V gene TRBV7-2 combines with J gene TRBJ2-5, with no clear D. With the DNA end fitting TRBJ2-1 better, the J assignment may be wrong. The CDR3 length is 14 residues. The germline V gene has CDR1 SGHTA and CDR2 FQGNSA. The CDR3 loop reads CASSPPPVYNEQFF. DNA for the CDR3: TGTGCCAGCAGCCCTCCCCCCGTTTACAATGAGCAGTTCTTC.

This clonotype was counted a few times. The rearrangement links TRBV7-2 to TRBJ2-1; D is ambiguous. The DNA end is a closer match to TRBJ2-5, so the J assignment may be wrong. CDR1 is SGHTA, CDR2 FQGNSA, per germline. The CDR3 extends over 14 amino acids. CDR3 protein: CASSLNGQVQTQYF. The CDR3 nucleotides are TGTGCCAGCAGCTTAAATGGTCAGGTCCAGACCCAGTACTTC.

This clonotype was observed a few times. The V and J genes are TRBV29-1 and TRBJ1-3, with TRBD1 as a possible D gene (5 bases). Germline V gene lookup returns CDR1 SQVTM and CDR2 ANQGSEA. V lost 2 bases and J 3 bases, leaving 8 bases between the germline ends. The CDR3 length is 13 residues. The CDR3 DNA reads as TGCAGCGTTGAACTGGGGGGTGGAAACACCATATATTTT. Its translation is CSVELGGGNTIYF.

This sequence joins TRBV9 and TRBJ2-7; the D call may be TRBD1 or TRBD2 (5 bases each). In germline, CDR1 is SGDLS, CDR2 YYNGEE. Trimming pared 0 bases from V and 0 bases from J, leaving 10 bases between. The CDR3 spans 15 residues. The CDR3 DNA follows: TGTGCCAGCAGCGTAGCTGTTGGGACCTCCTACGAGCAGTACTTC. Amino acid sequence: CASSVAVGTSYEQYF. The whole variable domain, filled in from reference TRBV9 and TRBJ2-7, reads DSGVTQTPKHLITATGQRVTLRCSPRSGDLSVYWYQQSLDQGLQFLIQYYNGEERAKGNILERFSAQQFPDLHSELNLSSLELGDSALYFCASSVAVGTSYEQYFGPGTRLTVT.

A note on this clonotype: One end of the junction fails to match germline, which may point to a read error. The V and J genes are TRBV4-1 and TRBJ1-1; D call uncertain. The CDR3 is 15 residues long. CDR1 is MGHRA and CDR2 is YSYEKL in the germline V gene. CDR3 sequence reads: CASSQDPGPDTEAIF. The CDR3 DNA is TGCGCCAGCAGCCAAGACCCGGGCCCAGACACTGAAGCTATCTTT.

The table lists this clonotype with a few counts. V usage is TRBV15 and J usage is TRBJ2-7; tentative D call: TRBD2 (6 bases). This CDR3 spans 15 amino acids. Germline V gene data show CDR1 as LNHNV and CDR2 as YYDKDF (reference sequence). V dropped 2 bases and J dropped 0 bases, with 11 bases sitting between them. The CDR3 bases are TGTGCCACCAGCAGACCGGGACTTACCTCCTACGAGCAGTACTTC. Its protein is CATSRPGLTSYEQYF.

The V call is TRBV7-8, the J call TRBJ2-5; D perhaps matches TRBD2 (6 bases). The tail of the sequence fits TRBJ2-7 better, so the J call may be wrong. The germline V gene has CDR1 SGHVS and CDR2 FQNEAQ. This CDR3 is built from 16 residues. The CDR3 DNA reads as TGTGCCAGCAGCTTAGCGCCGGCTAGCGCAACCTACGAGCAGTACTTC. Amino acids: CASSLAPASATYEQYF.

This CDR3 reads CASSEGPAGAYEQYF. The CDR3 nucleotides are TGCGCCAGCAGTGAGGGTCCAGCGGGGGCGTACGAGCAGTACTTC. The chain joins TRBV10-1 to TRBJ2-7; 8 positions match TRBD2. V gave up 2 bases and J gave up 4 bases; unmatched junction bases: 7. Germline assignment: CDR1 WNHNN and CDR2 SYGVQD (reference sequence). The CDR3 runs to 15 residues.

The chain's CDR3 is CASTPGLSPLHF. The CDR3 DNA reads as TGTGCCAGCACACCAGGGCTTTCACCCCTCCACTTT. The chain combines TRBV28 with TRBJ1-6; the D gene is possibly TRBD1 (5 bases). Trimming took 7 bases from V and 9 from J, leaving 10 bases between them. This CDR3 has 12 residues. Germline CDR1 is MDHEN and CDR2 is SYDVKM.

A remark on this clonotype: A much bigger clone sits one base away, suggesting this may be a read error. This rearrangement joins TRBV7-2 to TRBJ2-7, with 7 bases that match TRBD1. After removal of 2 bases from V and 3 bases from J, the junction contained 1 base not matched to a gene. The CDR3 loop spans 13 amino acids. Per germline, CDR1 SGHTA and CDR2 FQGNSA. This chain's CDR3 is CASSLQGDYEQYF. DNA for the CDR3: TGTGCCAGCAGCTTACAGGGGGACTACGAGCAGTACTTC.

This clonotype was detected only once. This rearrangement joins TRBV6-5 to TRBJ2-5, with 10 positions matching TRBD1. The J call is in doubt because the DNA end fits TRBJ2-7 better. CDR1 MNHEY and CDR2 SVGAGI come from the germline V gene. The length of the CDR3 is 15 residues. The CDR3 DNA reads TGTGCCACCGGAAGGGGTGACAGGGGGCACTACGAGCAGTACTTC. Translation: CATGRGDRGHYEQYF.

This clonotype was observed a handful of times. The chain carries TRBV21-1 and TRBJ1-6; TRBD1 is the table's D call, not checked against the DNA. TRBV21-1 is flagged as a pseudogene. The CDR3 covers 17 residues. DNA for the CDR3: TGTGCCATCTTCAAAGGGATCAGGGGGCCTGCAAATTCACCCCTCCACTTT. It translates to CAIFKGIRGPANSPLHF.

The sample holds a few counts of this clonotype. The chain has TRBV5-5 and TRBJ2-2; TRBD2 agrees at 9 bases. With V trimmed by 4 bases and J by 6 bases, 10 bases remained unmatched. The CDR3 contains 16 residues. The germline CDR1 and CDR2 sequences are SGHKS and YYEKEE (reference sequence). For the CDR3, the DNA is TGTGCCAGCAGCCAAGGGACTAGCCTTACCGCCGGGGAGCTGTTTTTT. Protein product: CASSQGTSLTAGELFF.

V usage is TRBV4-2 and J usage is TRBJ1-4; D may be TRBD1 (5 bases). Between the trimmed V and J ends, which lost 2 bases and 8 bases, there was a span of 21 bases. Germline V gene lookup returns CDR1 LGHNA and CDR2 YNFKEQ. This CDR3 contains 17 residues. CDR3 residues: CASSQKRGGGEEEKLFF. The CDR3 region has the DNA TGTGCCAGCAGCCAAAAGAGGGGAGGCGGCGAGGAAGAAAAACTGTTTTTT.

The rearrangement joins TRBV29-1 to TRBJ2-5; 13 bases align to TRBD2. V trimming: 5 bases; J trimming: 0 bases; junction bases outside the gene matches: 3. The CDR3 loop spans 15 amino acids. Germline-derived CDR1 and CDR2 are SQVTM and ANQGSEA. CDR3 protein: CSVWGLAGHQETQYF. DNA of the CDR3: TGCAGCGTTTGGGGACTAGCGGGGCACCAAGAGACCCAGTACTTC. Drawing the rest from reference TRBV29-1 and TRBJ2-5, the complete variable domain is SAVISQKPSRDICQRGTSLTIQCQVDSQVTMMFWYRQQPGQSLTLIATANQGSEATYESGFVIDKFPISRPNLTFSTLTVSNMSPEDSSIYLCSVWGLAGHQETQYFGPGTRLLVL.

V usage is TRBV4-3 and J usage is TRBJ1-4; unclear D gene. Germline V gene lookup returns CDR1 LGHNA and CDR2 YSLEER. The CDR3 spans 15 residues. V gave up 0 bases and J gave up 0 bases, with 5 bases separating them. Here the CDR3 reads CASSQDISTNEKLFF. The DNA of the CDR3 is TGCGCCAGCAGCCAAGATATTTCAACTAATGAAAAACTGTTTTTT.

This clonotype has just a few counts. The genes are TRBV7-3 and TRBJ2-5, with D perhaps matching TRBD1 (6 bases). The J call may be wrong; the DNA end is better matched by TRBJ2-7. CDR3 size: 14 residues. The germline CDR1 and CDR2 sequences are SGHTA and FQGTGA. Here the CDR3 DNA reads TGTGCCAGCAGCCCGCAGGGGCGACCCTACGAGCAGTACTTC. It specifies CASSPQGRPYEQYF.

This clonotype turned up a few times. The rearrangement uses TRBV11-2 and TRBJ2-7; 7 nucleotides match TRBD1. CDR1 and CDR2 from the germline V gene are SGHAT and FQNNGV. The trim removed 3 bases at V and 2 bases at J, leaving 4 bases unmatched. This CDR3 has 14 residues. The CDR3 loop is CASSFGTAPYEQYF. CDR3 DNA sequence: TGTGCCAGCAGCTTCGGGACAGCCCCCTACGAGCAGTACTTC.

Regarding this clonotype: A junction boundary mismatches the germline segment, possibly from a read error. This sequence joins TRBV7-2 and TRBJ2-7; possibly TRBD2 for D (6 bases). Germline loops: CDR1 SGHTA, CDR2 FQGNSA. This CDR3 region has 14 residues. The DNA for the CDR3 is TGTGCCAGCAGCCCGCCCGGGACTTACTACGGGCAGTACTTC. This codes for CASSPPGTYYGQYF.